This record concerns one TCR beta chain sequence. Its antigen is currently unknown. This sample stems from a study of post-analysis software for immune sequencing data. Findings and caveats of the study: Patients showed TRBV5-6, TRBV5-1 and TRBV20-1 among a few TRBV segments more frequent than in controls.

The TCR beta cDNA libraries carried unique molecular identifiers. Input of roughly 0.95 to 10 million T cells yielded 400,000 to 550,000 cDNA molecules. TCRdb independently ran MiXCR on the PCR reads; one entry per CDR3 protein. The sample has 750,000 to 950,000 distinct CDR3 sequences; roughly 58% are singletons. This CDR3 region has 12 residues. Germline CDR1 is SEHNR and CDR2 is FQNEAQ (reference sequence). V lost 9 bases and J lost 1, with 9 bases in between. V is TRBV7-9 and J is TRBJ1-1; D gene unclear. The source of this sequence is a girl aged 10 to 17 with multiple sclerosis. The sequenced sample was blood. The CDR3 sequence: CASLGRNTEAFF. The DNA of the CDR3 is TGTGCCAGTTTGGGCCGGAACACTGAAGCTTTCTTT.